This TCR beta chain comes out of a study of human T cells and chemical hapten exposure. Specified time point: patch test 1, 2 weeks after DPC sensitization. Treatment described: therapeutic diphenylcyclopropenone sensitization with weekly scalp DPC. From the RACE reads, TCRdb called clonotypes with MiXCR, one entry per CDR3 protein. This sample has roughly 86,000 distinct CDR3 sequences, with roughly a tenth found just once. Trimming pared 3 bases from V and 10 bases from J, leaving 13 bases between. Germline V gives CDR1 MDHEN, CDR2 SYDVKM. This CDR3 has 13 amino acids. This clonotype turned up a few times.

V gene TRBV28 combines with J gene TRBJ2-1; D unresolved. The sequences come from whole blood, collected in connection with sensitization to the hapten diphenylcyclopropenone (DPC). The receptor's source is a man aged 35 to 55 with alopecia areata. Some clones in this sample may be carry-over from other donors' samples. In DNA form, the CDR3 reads TGTGCCAGCAGTTTGATAGGACCCCTGGAGCAGTTCTTC. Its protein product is CASSLIGPLEQFF.